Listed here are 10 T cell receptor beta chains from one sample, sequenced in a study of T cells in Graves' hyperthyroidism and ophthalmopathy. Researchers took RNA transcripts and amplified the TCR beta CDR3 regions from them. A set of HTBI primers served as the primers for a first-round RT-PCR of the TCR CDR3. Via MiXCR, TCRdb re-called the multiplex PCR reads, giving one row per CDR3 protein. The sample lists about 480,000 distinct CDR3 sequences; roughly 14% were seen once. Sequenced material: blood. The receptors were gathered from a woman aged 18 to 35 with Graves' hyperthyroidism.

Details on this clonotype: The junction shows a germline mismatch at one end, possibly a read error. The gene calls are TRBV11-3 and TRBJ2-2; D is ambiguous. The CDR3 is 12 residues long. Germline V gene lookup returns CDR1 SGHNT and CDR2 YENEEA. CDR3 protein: CTSSLVLGELFF. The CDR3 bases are TGTACCAGCAGCTTAGTCCTCGGGGAGCTGTTTTTT.

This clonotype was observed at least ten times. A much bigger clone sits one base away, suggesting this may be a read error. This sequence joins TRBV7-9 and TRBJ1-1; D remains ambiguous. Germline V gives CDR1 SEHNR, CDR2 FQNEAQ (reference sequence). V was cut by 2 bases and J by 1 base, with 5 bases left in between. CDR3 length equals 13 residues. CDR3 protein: CASSLKQNTEAFF. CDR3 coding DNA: TGTGCCAGCAGCTTAAAACAGAACACTGAAGCTTTCTTT.

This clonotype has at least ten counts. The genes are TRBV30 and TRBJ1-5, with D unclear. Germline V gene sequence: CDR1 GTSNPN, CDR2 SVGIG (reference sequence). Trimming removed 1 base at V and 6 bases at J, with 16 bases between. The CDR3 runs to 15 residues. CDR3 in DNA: TGTGCCTGGAGTGGCGTCGGGCCTGCGGGTCAGCCCCAGCATTTT. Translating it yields CAWSGVGPAGQPQHF.

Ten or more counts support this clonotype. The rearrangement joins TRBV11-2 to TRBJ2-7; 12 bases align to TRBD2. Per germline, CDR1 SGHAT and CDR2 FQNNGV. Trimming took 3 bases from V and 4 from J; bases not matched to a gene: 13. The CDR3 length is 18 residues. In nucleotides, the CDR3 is TGTGCCAGCAGCTTCCCCTGGACTAGCGGGAAAATCGGGTACGAGCAGTACTTC. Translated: CASSFPWTSGKIGYEQYF.

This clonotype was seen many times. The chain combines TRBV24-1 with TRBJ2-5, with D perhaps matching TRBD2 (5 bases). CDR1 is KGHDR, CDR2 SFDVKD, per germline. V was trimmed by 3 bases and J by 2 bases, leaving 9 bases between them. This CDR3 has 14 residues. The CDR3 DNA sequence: TGTGCCACCAGTGATGGAGGCGTACAAGAGACCCAGTACTTC. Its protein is CATSDGGVQETQYF.

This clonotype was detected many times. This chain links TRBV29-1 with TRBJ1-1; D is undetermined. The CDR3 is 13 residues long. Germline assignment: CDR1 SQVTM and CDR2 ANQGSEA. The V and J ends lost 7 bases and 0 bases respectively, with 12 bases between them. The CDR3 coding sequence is TGCAGCGCCTTGAGTTTCATGAACACTGAAGCTTTCTTT. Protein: CSALSFMNTEAFF. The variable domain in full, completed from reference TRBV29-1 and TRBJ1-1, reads SAVISQKPSRDICQRGTSLTIQCQVDSQVTMMFWYRQQPGQSLTLIATANQGSEATYESGFVIDKFPISRPNLTFSTLTVSNMSPEDSSIYLCSALSFMNTEAFFGQGTRLTVV.

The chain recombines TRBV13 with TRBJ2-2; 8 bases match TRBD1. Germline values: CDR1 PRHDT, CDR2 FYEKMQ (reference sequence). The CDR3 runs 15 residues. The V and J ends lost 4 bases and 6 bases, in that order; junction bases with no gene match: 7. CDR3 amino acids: CASSSRGLWAGELFF. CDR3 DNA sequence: TGTGCCAGCAGCTCCAGGGGGCTGTGGGCCGGGGAGCTGTTTTTT.

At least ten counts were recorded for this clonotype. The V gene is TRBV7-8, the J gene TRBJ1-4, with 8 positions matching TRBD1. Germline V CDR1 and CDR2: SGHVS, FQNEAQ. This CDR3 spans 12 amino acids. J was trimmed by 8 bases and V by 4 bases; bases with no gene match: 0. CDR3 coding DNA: TGTGCCAGCAGCTACAGGGGGGAAAAACTGTTTTTT. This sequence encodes CASSYRGEKLFF.

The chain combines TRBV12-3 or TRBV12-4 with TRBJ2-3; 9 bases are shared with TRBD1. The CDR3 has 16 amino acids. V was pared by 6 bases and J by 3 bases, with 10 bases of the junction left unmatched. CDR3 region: CASRSTGGLGTDTQYF. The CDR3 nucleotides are TGTGCCAGCAGGAGTACAGGGGGCTTGGGGACAGATACGCAGTATTTT.

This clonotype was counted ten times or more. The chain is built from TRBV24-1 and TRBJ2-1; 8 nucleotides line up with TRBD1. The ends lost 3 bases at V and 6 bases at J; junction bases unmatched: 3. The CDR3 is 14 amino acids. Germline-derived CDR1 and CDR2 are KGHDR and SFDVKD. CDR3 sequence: CATSDLRGLNEQFF. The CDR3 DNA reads TGTGCCACCAGTGATCTCAGGGGGCTCAATGAGCAGTTCTTC.